Listed below are T cell receptor beta chains from one sample, sequenced in a study of CD8+CD57+ T cells in acquired aplastic anemia. TCRdb analysed the reads with MiXCR anew, one entry per CDR3 protein. The table has 150,000 to 170,000 distinct CDR3 sequences, approximately 52% seen once. Input material: sorted CD4+, CD8+, or CD8+CD57+ T cells (not recorded which) from PBMCs. The receptors come from a human donor with aplastic anemia. Both conserved end residues are part of each CDR3. Each record gives: clone size, D gene, J gene, V gene, CDR3 protein, CDR3 DNA. The D gene is left open where the match is weak. The size field is filled for only some rows; it gives once, few, many or a size class.

>-|TRBD2|TRBJ2-7|TRBV10-3
CAIRGTSGEASYEQYF
TGTGCCATCAGAGGGACTAGCGGGGAGGCCTCCTACGAGCAGTACTTC
>-|TRBD1|TRBJ2-2|TRBV19
CATGTGDTGELFF
TGTGCCACAGGGACAGGGGACACCGGGGAGCTGTTTTTT
>few|-|TRBJ1-1|TRBV25-1
CASISGRTEAFF
TGTGCCAGCATCTCTGGGCGCACTGAAGCTTTCTTT
>-|-|TRBJ2-1|TRBV19
CASSWQPYNEQFF
TGTGCCAGTAGTTGGCAGCCCTACAATGAGCAGTTCTTC
>-|TRBD1|TRBJ1-1|TRBV7-2
CASSLRDRGGTEAFF
TGTGCCAGCAGCTTACGGGACAGGGGAGGGACTGAAGCTTTCTTT
>-|-|TRBJ2-7|TRBV20-1
CSARVPGDYEQYF
TGCAGTGCTAGAGTTCCGGGGGATTACGAGCAGTACTTC
>-|TRBD2|TRBJ2-5|TRBV7-2
CASSLYGGGQETQYF
TGTGCCAGCAGCTTATACGGCGGGGGCCAAGAGACCCAGTACTTC
>few|-|TRBJ2-3|TRBV10-3
CAISEQRRTDTQYF
TGTGCCATCAGTGAACAGAGGAGAACAGATACGCAGTATTTT
>-|TRBD2|TRBJ2-7|TRBV6-1
CASSRLAGGPYEQYF
TGTGCCAGCAGCCGACTAGCGGGAGGGCCGTACGAGCAGTACTTC
>few|-|TRBJ1-2|TRBV2
CASSETPRGGYTF
TGTGCCAGCAGTGAAACCCCCCGGGGAGGCTACACCTTC
>few|-|TRBJ1-2|TRBV2
CASSTPPDGYTF
TGTGCCAGCAGTACCCCGCCAGATGGCTACACCTTC
>many|-|TRBJ1-1|TRBV7-9
CASSTRPGEAFF
TGTGCCAGCAGCACCCGCCCCGGTGAGGCTTTCTTT
>-|-|TRBJ2-5|TRBV19
CASSIGGPQETQYF
TGTGCCAGTAGTATAGGGGGACCCCAAGAGACCCAGTACTTC
>-|-|TRBJ2-1|TRBV7-2
CASSLPGNEQFF
TGTGCCAGCAGCCTTCCTGGCAATGAGCAGTTCTTC
>-|-|TRBJ1-1|TRBV6-5
CASSSMRGTEAFF
TGTGCCAGCAGTTCCATGAGGGGGACTGAAGCTTTCTTT